These 31 T cell receptor beta chains were all obtained from the same sample, sequenced in a study of T-cell memory formation after mild COVID-19 (dated by TCRdb to about 2021). The library was built by means of 5' RACE. Sequenced on an Illumina NovaSeq 6000. In-frame beta chains were kept once TCRdb had trimmed the public reads at Q25 with fastp and called clones with MiXCR. CDR3 protein duplicates are merged, each entry listing the most common genes and DNA. This sample has 300,000 to 400,000 distinct CDR3 sequences in its table, and 28% of those were observed once. In total, the top ten clones hold approximately 13% of the sample. The sequencing input was PBMCs or a T cell subset sorted from them (not recorded which). Receptors were obtained from an adult woman who had mild COVID-19 (a few samples of this study predate the infection). The sample titles of this study are shuffled in the database, so cell type and time point are left out; the donor was told from shared clones.

This clonotype was detected only a few times. V and J are TRBV5-1 and TRBJ2-3; D gene uncertain. The germline V gene has CDR1 SGHRS and CDR2 YFSETQ. V lost 0 bases, J lost 5 bases, and 10 bases lay in between. This CDR3 is 14 amino acids long. The CDR3, as DNA: TGCGCCAGCAGCTTGGAGAAGGCGGTAGATACGCAGTATTTT. Translating gives CASSLEKAVDTQYF.

The genes are TRBV7-9 and TRBJ2-2, with TRBD1 as a possible D gene (6 bases). Germline assignment: CDR1 SEHNR and CDR2 FQNEAQ (reference sequence). The V end lost 7 bases, the J end lost 4 bases, and 13 bases lay between the germline ends. The CDR3 covers 14 residues. CDR3 sequence: CASNRQASTGELFF. The CDR3 DNA reads TGTGCCAGCAACCGACAGGCGAGCACCGGGGAGCTGTTTTTT.

J is TRBJ2-5 and V is TRBV5-5; no reliable D call. Germline V gives CDR1 SGHKS, CDR2 YYEKEE (reference sequence). The CDR3 consists of 14 residues. V lost 2 bases and J lost 2, with 10 bases in between. Written as DNA, the CDR3 is TGTGCCAGCAGCTTTACGGTTTTACAAGAGACCCAGTACTTC. Translated: CASSFTVLQETQYF.

This clonotype was counted only a few times. The chain employs TRBV19 and TRBJ2-7; TRBD1 matches at 9 bases. The CDR3 has 14 residues. Germline CDR1 reads LNHDA; CDR2 reads SQIVND (reference sequence). After removal of 7 bases from V and 5 bases from J, the junction contained 9 bases not matched to a gene. The CDR3 is CASNGGQGSNEQYF. DNA for the CDR3: TGTGCCAGTAATGGGGGACAGGGATCGAACGAGCAGTACTTC.

The V and J genes are TRBV27 and TRBJ2-1; 7 positions agree with TRBD2. The CDR3 loop spans 18 amino acids. The V segment lost 4 bases and the J segment 7 bases; nucleotides outside the gene matches: 19. Germline V lookup: CDR1 MNHEY, CDR2 SMNVEV (reference sequence). This chain's CDR3 is CASSYVGVAGVLGNEQFF. CDR3 coding DNA: TGTGCCAGCAGTTACGTAGGGGTGGCGGGAGTGCTCGGAAATGAGCAGTTCTTC.

The chain uses TRBV12-3 or TRBV12-4 and TRBJ2-7; 11 bases align to TRBD2. V was clipped by 5 bases and J by 3 bases; unmatched bases: 6. The CDR3 has 15 amino acids. The CDR3 DNA sequence: TGTGCCAGCAGTGAACTAGCGGGGGAATTCTACGAGCAGTACTTC. This translates into CASSELAGEFYEQYF.

The chain employs TRBV7-9 and TRBJ1-1; possibly TRBD1 for D (5 bases). Germline CDR1 and CDR2: SEHNR and FQNEAQ (reference sequence). The CDR3 has 14 amino acids. V shed 4 bases and J shed 4 bases, with 13 bases lying between them. CDR3 DNA sequence: TGTGCCAGCAGCTACACGCGGGGGGGCACTGAAGCTTTCTTT. It yields the protein CASSYTRGGTEAFF.

For the CDR3, the DNA is TGTGCCAGCAGCCAAAAGAGACTAGCGGCTAGCACAGATACGCAGTATTTT. Amino acids: CASSQKRLAASTDTQYF. The chain is built from TRBV7-3 and TRBJ2-3, with 9 bases aligning to TRBD2. Germline CDR1 reads SGHTA; CDR2 reads FQGTGA. The CDR3 loop spans 17 amino acids. The J segment lost 0 bases and the V segment lost 5 bases, leaving 9 bases of the junction unmatched.

The count of this clonotype is one. The CDR3 coding sequence is TGTGCCAGCAGTGAAATCTCGGATACGCAGTATTTT. Its translation is CASSEISDTQYF. The gene calls are TRBV6-1 and TRBJ2-3; D is unclear. Per germline, CDR1 MNHNS and CDR2 SASEGT. V lost 2 bases to trimming and J lost 6 bases, with 6 bases between them. The length of the CDR3 is 12 residues.

The V call is TRBV5-1, the J call TRBJ2-7; TRBD1 agrees at 8 bases. The V and J ends lost 4 bases and 9 bases, in that order; junction bases with no gene match: 15. This CDR3 region has 15 residues. CDR1 is SGHRS, CDR2 YFSETQ, per germline. The CDR3 here is CASSLSPGQAIGQYF. The CDR3 nucleotides read TGCGCCAGCAGCCTAAGCCCGGGACAGGCTATCGGGCAGTACTTC. Full variable domain (outside the CDR3, taken from reference TRBV5-1 and TRBJ2-7): KAGVTQTPRYLIKTRGQQVTLSCSPISGHRSVSWYQQTPGQGLQFLFEYFSETQRNKGNFPGRFSGRQFSNSRSEMNVSTLELGDSALYLCASSLSPGQAIGQYFGPGTRLTVT.

This clonotype was recorded a few times. The chain combines TRBV4-1 with TRBJ2-7, with 9 bases matching TRBD1. Germline values: CDR1 MGHRA, CDR2 YSYEKL. V shed 2 bases and J 2 bases; nucleotides not matched to a gene: 10. The CDR3 has 17 amino acids. As DNA, the CDR3 is TGCGCCAGCAGCCAACCTGGTGGACAGGGGAGCCCCTACGAGCAGTACTTC. Its translation is CASSQPGGQGSPYEQYF.

The chain links TRBV6-6 to TRBJ2-1, with TRBD2 identical over 11 bases. V lost 6 bases and J lost 0; bases outside the gene matches: 10. This CDR3 contains 18 residues. CDR1 is MNHNY and CDR2 is SVGAGI in the germline V gene (reference sequence). The CDR3 DNA is TGTGCCAGCAGATTCCCGACTAGCGGGGCCAGCTCCTACAATGAGCAGTTCTTC. It is translated as CASRFPTSGASSYNEQFF.

A remark on this clonotype: One end of the junction does not line up with germline, which may come from a read error. The V gene is TRBV6-4, the J gene TRBJ2-3; D may be TRBD1 (5 bases). Looked up from germline, CDR1 is MRHNA and CDR2 is SNTAGT. CDR3 length equals 14 residues. The CDR3: CASSESWGTDTQYF. For the CDR3, the DNA is TGTGCCAGCAGTGAATCGTGGGGCACGGATACGCAGTATTTT.

In this sample, this clonotype turned up a few times. V gene TRBV20-1 combines with J gene TRBJ2-7; perhaps TRBD2 as D (6 bases). This CDR3 has 15 residues. Trimming shortened V by 3 bases and J by 1 base, and 16 bases separated the two germline ends. Germline CDR1 and CDR2: DFQATT and SNEGSKA (reference sequence). CDR3 sequence: CSASDDAGTSYEQYF. As DNA, the CDR3 is TGCAGTGCTAGTGACGATGCGGGAACGTCCTACGAGCAGTACTTC.

The CDR3 region is CASSLTAGRGAADTQYF. The CDR3 nucleotides read TGTGCCAGCAGCTTAACCGCGGGGAGAGGGGCCGCAGATACGCAGTATTTT. The chain couples TRBV11-3 to TRBJ2-3; possible D gene TRBD2, 6 bases. This CDR3 has 17 amino acids. Trimming took off 2 bases at V and 4 bases at J, with 19 bases between the two ends. From germline, CDR1 is SGHNT and CDR2 YENEEA.

This chain uses TRBV12-3 or TRBV12-4 with TRBJ2-7, with unresolved D. There are 12 residues in the CDR3. Trimming cost V 3 bases and J 6 bases, with 9 bases left between them. The CDR3 here is CASSFYLPEQYF. In DNA form, the CDR3 reads TGTGCCAGCAGTTTTTACTTGCCCGAGCAGTACTTC.

About this clonotype: Given the absence of the conserved phenylalanine or tryptophan at the CDR3 end, a read error is likely. The chain links TRBV6-5 to TRBJ1-2; 7 positions agree with TRBD1. Germline loops: CDR1 MNHEY, CDR2 SVGAGI. After removal of 5 bases from V and 8 bases from J, the junction contained 8 bases not matched to a gene. There are 13 residues in the CDR3. The DNA of the CDR3 is TGTGCCAGCAGTCCGACAGGGATTCTAGGCTACACCCTC. Translating gives CASSPTGILGYTL.

The gene calls are TRBV20-1 and TRBJ1-5, with D perhaps TRBD1 (6 bases). Germline V CDR1 and CDR2: DFQATT, SNEGSKA (reference sequence). V was cut by 6 bases and J by 1 base, with 13 bases left in between. This CDR3 has 14 amino acids. CDR3 loop: CSATRDRSNQPQHF. CDR3 nucleotide sequence: TGCAGTGCAACCCGTGACAGGAGCAATCAGCCCCAGCATTTT.

The chain uses TRBV19 and TRBJ1-2; 8 nucleotides agree with TRBD1. Losses at the gene ends were 4 bases for V and 3 bases for J; bases not matched to a gene: 7. The CDR3 runs 15 residues. The germline V gene has CDR1 LNHDA and CDR2 SQIVND (reference sequence). The DNA of the CDR3 is TGTGCCAGTAGTACCGGAGGACAGGGCCACTATGGCTACACCTTC. It encodes CASSTGGQGHYGYTF.

This clonotype was counted between two and nine times. The chain has TRBV11-2 and TRBJ2-1, with 13 bases aligning to TRBD2. Germline assignment: CDR1 SGHAT and CDR2 FQNNGV. Trimming cost V 8 bases and J 10 bases; bases outside gene matches: 8. The CDR3 has 14 residues. In DNA form, the CDR3 reads TGTGCCAGCGCGGGACTAGCGGGATCGGGCGAGCAGTTCTTC. It codes for CASAGLAGSGEQFF.

The chain links TRBV7-2 to TRBJ2-5; TRBD1 might be the D (5 bases). The CDR3 totals 14 residues. V dropped 0 bases and J dropped 5 bases, with 10 bases sitting between them. Germline assignment: CDR1 SGHTA and CDR2 FQGNSA. The CDR3 DNA reads TGTGCCAGCAGCTTAGCGTCAGGGCCTGAGACCCAGTACTTC. Its protein product is CASSLASGPETQYF.

Here the CDR3 DNA reads TGCGCCAGCAGCCCAACCTCCGGGACTAGCGGCACAGATACGCAGTATTTT. Translating it yields CASSPTSGTSGTDTQYF. The chain employs TRBV5-1 and TRBJ2-3; the match to TRBD2 covers 10 bases. CDR3 length equals 17 residues. Trimming took 4 bases from V and 1 from J; bases not matched to a gene: 9. CDR1 SGHRS and CDR2 YFSETQ come from the germline V gene.

This clonotype was detected a few times. The gene calls are TRBV4-3 and TRBJ1-1; D is undetermined. Germline lookup yields CDR1 LGHNA and CDR2 YSLEER. The length of the CDR3 is 13 residues. With 0 bases removed from V and 6 bases from J, the gap between germline ends came to 8 bases. CDR3 protein: CASSQDQASEAFF. DNA of the CDR3: TGCGCCAGCAGCCAAGACCAGGCATCTGAAGCTTTCTTT.

This rearrangement joins TRBV12-3 or TRBV12-4 to TRBJ2-1; TRBD2 might be the D (5 bases). The CDR3 is made up of 14 amino acids. The V end was cut by 4 bases, the J end by 2 bases, with 9 bases between. The chain's CDR3 is CASSSSGTYNEQFF. The CDR3, as DNA: TGTGCCAGCAGTTCGTCCGGGACCTACAATGAGCAGTTCTTC.

The chain recombines TRBV5-1 with TRBJ1-4, with 9 bases identical to TRBD1. V lost 4 bases, J lost 10 bases, and 8 bases stayed unmatched. Germline V gene sequence: CDR1 SGHRS, CDR2 YFSETQ. CDR3 length equals 14 residues. The CDR3 reads CASSPRQGEGKLFF. The CDR3 nucleotides read TGCGCCAGCAGCCCGCGACAGGGGGAAGGAAAACTGTTTTTT.

The table lists this clonotype with a few counts. J is TRBJ1-1 and V is TRBV2, with D maybe TRBD1 (6 bases). This CDR3 is built from 13 residues. Germline V lookup: CDR1 SNHLY, CDR2 FYNNEI. The V gene lost 4 bases and the J gene lost 1 base, with 7 bases spanning the gap. CDR3: CASSATGNTEAFF. DNA for the CDR3: TGTGCCAGCAGTGCGACAGGGAACACTGAAGCTTTCTTT.

This clonotype showed up just a few times. The V and J genes are TRBV29-1 and TRBJ2-1, with D perhaps TRBD2 (6 bases). This CDR3 contains 13 residues. V lost 4 bases to trimming and J lost 8 bases, with 15 bases between them. Germline V lookup: CDR1 SQVTM, CDR2 ANQGSEA. The DNA of the CDR3 is TGCAGCGTTGTCCTAGCGCCCATCGATGAGCAGTTCTTC. It translates to CSVVLAPIDEQFF.

The chain uses TRBV10-3 and TRBJ1-5; D perhaps matches TRBD1 (5 bases). Per the germline V gene, CDR1 is ENHRY and CDR2 is SYGVKD. The V and J ends lost 4 bases and 7 bases respectively, with 14 bases between them. The CDR3 spans 14 residues. The CDR3 DNA follows: TGTGCCATCAGTGGGAGCCAGGGTGACCAGCCCCAGCATTTT. The encoded protein is CAISGSQGDQPQHF.

The chain recombines TRBV18 with TRBJ1-2; D gene unclear. The CDR3 runs 14 residues. CDR1 and CDR2 from the germline V gene are KGHSH and LQKENI. Trimming took 6 bases from V and 5 from J, leaving 16 bases between them. CDR3 sequence (DNA): TGTGCCAGCTCCTCACCAGAAAGACCGTATGGCTACACCTTC. Its translation: CASSSPERPYGYTF. The variable domain in full, completed from reference TRBV18 and TRBJ1-2, reads NAGVMQNPRHLVRRRGQEARLRCSPMKGHSHVYWYRQLPEEGLKFMVYLQKENIIDESGMPKERFSAEFPKEGPSILRIQQVVRGDSAAYFCASSSPERPYGYTFGSGTRLTVV.

This clonotype was observed a handful of times. J is TRBJ1-2 and V is TRBV2, with a weak D call TRBD1 (6 bases). The length of the CDR3 is 13 residues. V dropped 2 bases and J dropped 4 bases, with 8 bases sitting between them. Germline loops: CDR1 SNHLY, CDR2 FYNNEI. In DNA, the CDR3 is TGTGCCAGCAGTGAAAACAGGGTCTATGGCTACACCTTC. Encoded protein: CASSENRVYGYTF.

This clonotype has only a few counts. This sequence joins TRBV3-1 and TRBJ1-1, with 10 positions matching TRBD1. J was trimmed by 4 bases and V by 6 bases; bases with no gene match: 5. The CDR3 is made up of 14 amino acids. Germline V gives CDR1 LGHDT, CDR2 YNNKEL (reference sequence). The DNA of the CDR3 is TGTGCCAGCAGGGACAGGGGGTCGAGCACTGAAGCTTTCTTT. This encodes CASRDRGSSTEAFF.